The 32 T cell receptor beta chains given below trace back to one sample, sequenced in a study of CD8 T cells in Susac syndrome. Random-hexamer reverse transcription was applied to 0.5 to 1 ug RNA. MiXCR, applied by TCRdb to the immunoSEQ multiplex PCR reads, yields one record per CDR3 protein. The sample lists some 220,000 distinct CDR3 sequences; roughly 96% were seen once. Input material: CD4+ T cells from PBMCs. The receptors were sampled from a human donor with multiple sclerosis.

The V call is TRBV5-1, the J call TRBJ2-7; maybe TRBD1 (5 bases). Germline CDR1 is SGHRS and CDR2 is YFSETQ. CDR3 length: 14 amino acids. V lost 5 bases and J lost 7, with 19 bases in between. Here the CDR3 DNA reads TGCGCCAGCAGTTTAGGGGAAACCTTACGAGAGCAGTACTTC. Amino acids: CASSLGETLREQYF.

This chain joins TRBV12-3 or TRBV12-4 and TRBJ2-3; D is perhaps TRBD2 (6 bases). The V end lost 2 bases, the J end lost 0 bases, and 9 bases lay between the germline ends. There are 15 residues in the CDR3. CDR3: CASSLYGGSTDTQYF. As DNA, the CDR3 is TGTGCCAGCAGTTTATACGGGGGAAGCACAGATACGCAGTATTTT.

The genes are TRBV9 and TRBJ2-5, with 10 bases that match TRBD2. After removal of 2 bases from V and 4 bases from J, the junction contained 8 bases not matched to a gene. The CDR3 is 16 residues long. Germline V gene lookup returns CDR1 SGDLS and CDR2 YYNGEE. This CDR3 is CASSVGSGRGAETQYF. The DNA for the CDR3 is TGTGCCAGCAGCGTGGGGAGCGGGAGGGGGGCAGAGACCCAGTACTTC.

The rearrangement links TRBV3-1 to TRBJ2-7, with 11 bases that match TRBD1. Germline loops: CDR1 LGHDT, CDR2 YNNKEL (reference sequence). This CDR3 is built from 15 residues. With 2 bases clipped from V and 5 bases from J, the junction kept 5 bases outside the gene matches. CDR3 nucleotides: TGTGCCAGCAGCCAACCTGGACAGGGGGCCGACGAGCAGTACTTC. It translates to CASSQPGQGADEQYF.

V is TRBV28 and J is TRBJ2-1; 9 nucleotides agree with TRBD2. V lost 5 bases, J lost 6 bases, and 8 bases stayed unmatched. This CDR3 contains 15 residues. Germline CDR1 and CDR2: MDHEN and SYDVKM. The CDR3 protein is CASSPLAGVPNEQFF. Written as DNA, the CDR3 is TGTGCCAGCAGTCCCTTAGCGGGAGTCCCCAATGAGCAGTTCTTC.

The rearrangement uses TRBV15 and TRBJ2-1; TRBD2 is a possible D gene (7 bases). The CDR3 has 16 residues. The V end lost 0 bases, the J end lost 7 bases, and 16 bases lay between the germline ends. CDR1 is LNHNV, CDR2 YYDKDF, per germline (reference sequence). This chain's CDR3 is CATSRDLGGRSNEQFF. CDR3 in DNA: TGTGCCACCAGCAGAGATCTCGGGGGGCGCAGTAATGAGCAGTTCTTC.

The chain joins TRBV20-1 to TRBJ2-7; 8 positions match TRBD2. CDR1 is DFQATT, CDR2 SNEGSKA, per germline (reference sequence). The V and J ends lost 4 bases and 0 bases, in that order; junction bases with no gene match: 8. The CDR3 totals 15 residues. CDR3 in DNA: TGCAGTGCTAATTTAGCGGGAAGACCCTCCTACGAGCAGTACTTC. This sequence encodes CSANLAGRPSYEQYF.

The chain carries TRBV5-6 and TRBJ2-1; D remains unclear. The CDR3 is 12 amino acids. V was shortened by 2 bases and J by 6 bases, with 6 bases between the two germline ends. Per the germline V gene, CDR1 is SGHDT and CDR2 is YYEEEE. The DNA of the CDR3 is TGTGCCAGCAGCTTCGACGGCAATGAGCAGTTCTTC. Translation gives CASSFDGNEQFF.

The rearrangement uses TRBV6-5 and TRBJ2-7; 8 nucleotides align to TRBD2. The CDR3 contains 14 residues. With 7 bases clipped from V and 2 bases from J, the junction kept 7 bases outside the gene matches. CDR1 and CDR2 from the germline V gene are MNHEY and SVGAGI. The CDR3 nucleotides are TGTGCCAGCACCCCAGCCGGGGGGGCCTACGAGCAGTACTTC. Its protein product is CASTPAGGAYEQYF.

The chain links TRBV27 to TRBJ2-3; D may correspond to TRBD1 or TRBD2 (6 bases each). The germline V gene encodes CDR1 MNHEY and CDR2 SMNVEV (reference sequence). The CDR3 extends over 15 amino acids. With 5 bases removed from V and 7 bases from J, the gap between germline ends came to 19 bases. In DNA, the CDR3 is TGTGCCAGCAGTGGGCGGAGGGGGATTTCGAATACGCAGTATTTT. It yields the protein CASSGRRGISNTQYF.

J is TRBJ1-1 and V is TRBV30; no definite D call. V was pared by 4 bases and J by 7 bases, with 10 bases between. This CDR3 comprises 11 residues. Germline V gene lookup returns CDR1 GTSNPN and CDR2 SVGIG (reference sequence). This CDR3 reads CAWTYESEAFF. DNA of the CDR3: TGTGCCTGGACCTATGAGAGTGAAGCTTTCTTT.

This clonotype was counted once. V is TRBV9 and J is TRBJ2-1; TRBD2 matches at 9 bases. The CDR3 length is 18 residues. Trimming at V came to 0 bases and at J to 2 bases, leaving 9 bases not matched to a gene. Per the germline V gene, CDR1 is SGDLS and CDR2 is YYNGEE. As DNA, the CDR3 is TGTGCCAGCAGCGTAGTTGGTAGCGGGGGCCCGACCTACAATGAGCAGTTCTTC. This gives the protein CASSVVGSGGPTYNEQFF.

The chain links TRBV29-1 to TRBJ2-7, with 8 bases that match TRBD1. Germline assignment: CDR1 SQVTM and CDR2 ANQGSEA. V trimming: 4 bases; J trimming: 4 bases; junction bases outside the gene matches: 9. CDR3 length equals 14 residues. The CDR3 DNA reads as TGCAGCGTTGGCCCGACAGGGGACCCTTACGAGCAGTACTTC. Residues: CSVGPTGDPYEQYF.

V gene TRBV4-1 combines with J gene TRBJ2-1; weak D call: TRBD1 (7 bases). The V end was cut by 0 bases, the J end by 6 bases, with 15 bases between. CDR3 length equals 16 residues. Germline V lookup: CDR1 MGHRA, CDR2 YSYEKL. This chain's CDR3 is CASSQDWRGRVNEQFF. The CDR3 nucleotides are TGCGCCAGCAGCCAAGATTGGAGGGGGCGCGTCAATGAGCAGTTCTTC.

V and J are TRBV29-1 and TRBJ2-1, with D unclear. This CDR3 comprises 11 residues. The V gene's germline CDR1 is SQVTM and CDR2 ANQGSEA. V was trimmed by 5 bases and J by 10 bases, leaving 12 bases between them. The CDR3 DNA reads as TGCAGCGTTTCGTGGGGATGGGAGCAGTTCTTC. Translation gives CSVSWGWEQFF.

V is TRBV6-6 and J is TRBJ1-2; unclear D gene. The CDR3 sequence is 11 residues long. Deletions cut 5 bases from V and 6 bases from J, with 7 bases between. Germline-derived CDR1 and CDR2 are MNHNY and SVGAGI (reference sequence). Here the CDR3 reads CASSTRDGYTF. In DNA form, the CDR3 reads TGTGCCAGCAGTACCCGGGATGGCTACACCTTC.

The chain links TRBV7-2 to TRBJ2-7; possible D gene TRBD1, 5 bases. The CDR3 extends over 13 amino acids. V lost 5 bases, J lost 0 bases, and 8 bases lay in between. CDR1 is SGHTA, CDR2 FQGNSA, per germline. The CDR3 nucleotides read TGTGCCAGCAGCCCAGGGTTCTCCTACGAGCAGTACTTC. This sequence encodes CASSPGFSYEQYF.

The CDR3 loop reads CSARTNLRAEQYF. CDR3 in DNA: TGCAGCGCTCGGACCAATCTACGAGCGGAGCAGTACTTC. The chain uses TRBV29-1 and TRBJ2-7; D remains ambiguous. This CDR3 contains 13 residues. Trimming cost V 7 bases and J 7 bases, with 20 bases left between them. Germline values: CDR1 SQVTM, CDR2 ANQGSEA.

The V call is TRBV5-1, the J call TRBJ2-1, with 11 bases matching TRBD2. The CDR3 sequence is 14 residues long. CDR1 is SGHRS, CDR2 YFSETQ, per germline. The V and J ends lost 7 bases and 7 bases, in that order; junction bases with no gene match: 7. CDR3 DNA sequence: TGCGCCAGCGGTCATGGGACTAGCGGAAATGAGCAGTTCTTC. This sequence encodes CASGHGTSGNEQFF.

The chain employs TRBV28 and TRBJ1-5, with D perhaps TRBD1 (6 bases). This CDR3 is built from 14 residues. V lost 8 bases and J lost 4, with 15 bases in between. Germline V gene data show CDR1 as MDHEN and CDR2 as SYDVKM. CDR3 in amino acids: CASWGGSINQPQHF. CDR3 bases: TGTGCCAGCTGGGGGGGCAGTATAAATCAGCCCCAGCATTTT.

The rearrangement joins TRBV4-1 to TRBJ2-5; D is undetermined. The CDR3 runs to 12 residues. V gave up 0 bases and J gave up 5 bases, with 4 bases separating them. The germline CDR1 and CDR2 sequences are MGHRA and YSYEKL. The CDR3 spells CASSQDSETQYF. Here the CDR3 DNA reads TGCGCCAGCAGCCAAGATAGCGAGACCCAGTACTTC.

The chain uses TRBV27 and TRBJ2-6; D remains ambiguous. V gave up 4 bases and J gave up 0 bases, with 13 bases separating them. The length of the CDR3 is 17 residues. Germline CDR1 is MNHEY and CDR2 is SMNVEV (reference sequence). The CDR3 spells CASSSAGPSSGANVLTF. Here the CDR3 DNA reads TGTGCCAGCAGTTCAGCCGGGCCTTCCTCTGGGGCCAACGTCCTGACTTTC.

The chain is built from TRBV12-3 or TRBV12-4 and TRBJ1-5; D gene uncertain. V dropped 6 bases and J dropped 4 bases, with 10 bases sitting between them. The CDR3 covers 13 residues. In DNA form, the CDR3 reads TGTGCCAGCAGCCCCCGCCTAAATCAGCCCCAGCATTTT. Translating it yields CASSPRLNQPQHF.

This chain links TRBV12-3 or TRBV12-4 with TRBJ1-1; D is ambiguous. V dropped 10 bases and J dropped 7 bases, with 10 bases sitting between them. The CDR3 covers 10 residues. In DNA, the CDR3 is TGTGCCACCAGGTTGAGTGAAGCTTTCTTT. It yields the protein CATRLSEAFF.

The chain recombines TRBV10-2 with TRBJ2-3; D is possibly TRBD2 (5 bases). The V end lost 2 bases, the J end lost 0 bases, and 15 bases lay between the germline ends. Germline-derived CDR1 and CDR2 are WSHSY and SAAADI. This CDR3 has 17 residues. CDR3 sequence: CASSETSGRTSTDTQYF. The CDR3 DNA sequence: TGCGCCAGCAGTGAGACGTCGGGGAGAACTAGCACAGATACGCAGTATTTT.

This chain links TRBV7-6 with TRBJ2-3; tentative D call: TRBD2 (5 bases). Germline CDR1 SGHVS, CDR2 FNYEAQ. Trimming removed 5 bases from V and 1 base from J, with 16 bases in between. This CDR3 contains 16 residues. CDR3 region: CASSVGTGSRTDTQYF. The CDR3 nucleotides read TGTGCCAGCAGCGTGGGTACGGGAAGCCGCACAGATACGCAGTATTTT.

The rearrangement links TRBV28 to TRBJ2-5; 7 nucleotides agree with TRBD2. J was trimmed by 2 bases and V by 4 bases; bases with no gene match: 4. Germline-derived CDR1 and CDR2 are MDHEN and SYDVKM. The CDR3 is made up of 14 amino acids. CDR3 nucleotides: TGTGCCAGCAGTTCTGCGGGAGTGCAAGAGACCCAGTACTTC. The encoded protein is CASSSAGVQETQYF.

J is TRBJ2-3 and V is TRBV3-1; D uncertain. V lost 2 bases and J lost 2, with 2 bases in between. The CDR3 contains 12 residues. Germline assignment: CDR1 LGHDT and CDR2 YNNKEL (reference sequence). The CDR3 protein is CASSQTTDTQYF. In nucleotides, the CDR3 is TGTGCCAGCAGCCAAACCACAGATACGCAGTATTTT.

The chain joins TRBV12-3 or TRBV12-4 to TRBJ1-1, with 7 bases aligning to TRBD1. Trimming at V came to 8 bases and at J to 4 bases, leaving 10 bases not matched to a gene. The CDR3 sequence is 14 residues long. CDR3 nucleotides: TGTGCCAGCTCCCCAAAGACAGGGACCACTGAAGCTTTCTTT. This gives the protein CASSPKTGTTEAFF.

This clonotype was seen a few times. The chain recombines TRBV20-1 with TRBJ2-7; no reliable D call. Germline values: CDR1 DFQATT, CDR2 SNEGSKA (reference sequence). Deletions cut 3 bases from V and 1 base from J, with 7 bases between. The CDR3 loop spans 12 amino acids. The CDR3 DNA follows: TGCAGTGCTAGTCCGCGTTCCTACGAGCAGTACTTC. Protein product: CSASPRSYEQYF.

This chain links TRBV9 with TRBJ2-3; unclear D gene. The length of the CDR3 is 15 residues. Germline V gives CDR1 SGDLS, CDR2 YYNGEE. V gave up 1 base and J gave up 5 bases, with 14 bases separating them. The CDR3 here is CASSVRGHFGDTQYF. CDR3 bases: TGTGCCAGCAGCGTAAGAGGTCACTTTGGAGATACGCAGTATTTT.

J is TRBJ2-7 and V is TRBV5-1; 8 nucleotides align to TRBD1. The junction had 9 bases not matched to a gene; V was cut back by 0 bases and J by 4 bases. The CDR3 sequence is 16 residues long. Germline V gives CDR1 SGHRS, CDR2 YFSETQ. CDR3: CASSLVSGQGEYEQYF. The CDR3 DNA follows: TGCGCCAGCAGCTTGGTCTCCGGACAGGGAGAGTACGAGCAGTACTTC.